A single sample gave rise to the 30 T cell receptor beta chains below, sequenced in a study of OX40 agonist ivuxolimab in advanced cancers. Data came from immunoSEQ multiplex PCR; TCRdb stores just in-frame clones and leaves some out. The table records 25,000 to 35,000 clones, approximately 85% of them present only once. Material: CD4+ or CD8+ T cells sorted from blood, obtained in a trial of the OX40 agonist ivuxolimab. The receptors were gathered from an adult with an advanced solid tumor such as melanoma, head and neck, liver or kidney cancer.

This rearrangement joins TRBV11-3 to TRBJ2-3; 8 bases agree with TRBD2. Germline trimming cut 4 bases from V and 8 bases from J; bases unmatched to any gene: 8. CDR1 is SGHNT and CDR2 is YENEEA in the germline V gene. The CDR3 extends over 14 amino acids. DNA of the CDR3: TGTGCCAGCAGCTCAGCGGGAGATGTAGCTACGCAGTATTTT. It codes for CASSSAGDVATQYF.

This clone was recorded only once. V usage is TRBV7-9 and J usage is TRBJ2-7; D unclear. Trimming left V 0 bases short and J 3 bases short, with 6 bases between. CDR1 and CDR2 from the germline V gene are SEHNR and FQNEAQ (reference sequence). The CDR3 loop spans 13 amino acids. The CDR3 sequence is CASSLAQSYEQYF. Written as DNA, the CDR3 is TGTGCCAGCAGCTTAGCACAGAGCTACGAGCAGTACTTC.

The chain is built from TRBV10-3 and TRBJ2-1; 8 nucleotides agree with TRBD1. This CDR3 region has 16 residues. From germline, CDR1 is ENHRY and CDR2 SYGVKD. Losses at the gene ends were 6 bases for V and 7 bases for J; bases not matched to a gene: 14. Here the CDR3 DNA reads TGTGCCATCAGACCTATTCAGACAGGGGTAGAGAATGAGCAGTTCTTC. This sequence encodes CAIRPIQTGVENEQFF.

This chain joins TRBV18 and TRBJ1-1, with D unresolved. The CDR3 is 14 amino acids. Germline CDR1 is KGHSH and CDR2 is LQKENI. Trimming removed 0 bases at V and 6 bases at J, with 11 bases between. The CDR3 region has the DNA TGTGCCAGCTCACCACCTCCCCCGGCGGCTGAAGCTTTCTTT. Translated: CASSPPPPAAEAFF.

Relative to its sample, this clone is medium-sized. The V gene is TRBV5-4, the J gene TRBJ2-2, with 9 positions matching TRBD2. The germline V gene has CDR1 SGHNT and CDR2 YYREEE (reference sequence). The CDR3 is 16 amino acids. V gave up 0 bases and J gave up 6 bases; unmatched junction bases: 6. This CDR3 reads CASSLGAGGPAGELFF. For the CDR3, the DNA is TGTGCCAGCAGCTTGGGGGCGGGAGGGCCGGCCGGGGAGCTGTTTTTT. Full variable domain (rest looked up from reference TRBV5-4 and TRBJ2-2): ETGVTQSPTHLIKTRGQQVTLRCSSQSGHNTVSWYQQALGQGPQFIFQYYREEENGRGNFPPRFSGLQFPNYSSELNVNALELDDSALYLCASSLGAGGPAGELFFGEGSRLTVL.

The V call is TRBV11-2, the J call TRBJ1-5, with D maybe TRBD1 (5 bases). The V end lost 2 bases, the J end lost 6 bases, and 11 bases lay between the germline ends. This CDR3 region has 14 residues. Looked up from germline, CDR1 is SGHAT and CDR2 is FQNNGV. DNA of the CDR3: TGTGCCAGCAGCTTATCAGGGTTAGGTCAGCCCCAGCATTTT. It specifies CASSLSGLGQPQHF.

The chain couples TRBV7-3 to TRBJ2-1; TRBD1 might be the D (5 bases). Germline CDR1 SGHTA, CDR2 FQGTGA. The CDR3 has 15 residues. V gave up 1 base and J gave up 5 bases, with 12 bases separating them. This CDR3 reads CASSLSSGSNNEQFF. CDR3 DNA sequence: TGTGCCAGCAGCTTAAGTTCAGGGTCTAACAATGAGCAGTTCTTC.

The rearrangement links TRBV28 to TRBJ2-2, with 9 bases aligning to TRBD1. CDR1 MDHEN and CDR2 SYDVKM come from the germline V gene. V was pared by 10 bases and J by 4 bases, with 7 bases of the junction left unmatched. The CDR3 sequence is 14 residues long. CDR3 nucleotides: TGTGCCACCCGGGACAGGGTGGTCACCGGGGAGCTGTTTTTT. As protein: CATRDRVVTGELFF.

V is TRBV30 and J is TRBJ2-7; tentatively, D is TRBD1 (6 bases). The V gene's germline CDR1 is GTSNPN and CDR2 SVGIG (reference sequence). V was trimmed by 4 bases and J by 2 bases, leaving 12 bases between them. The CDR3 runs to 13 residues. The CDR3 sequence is CAWTDGGAYEQYF. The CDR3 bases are TGTGCCTGGACCGATGGGGGCGCCTACGAGCAGTACTTC.

In DNA, the CDR3 is TGTGCCAGTAGCCCAGGACTAGCGGGAGTCTACGAGCAGTACTTC. Its protein is CASSPGLAGVYEQYF. This chain joins TRBV19 and TRBJ2-7, with 13 bases that match TRBD2. Looked up from germline, CDR1 is LNHDA and CDR2 is SQIVND (reference sequence). Unmatched junction bases numbered 5, after V lost 6 bases and J lost 3 bases. This CDR3 has 15 residues.

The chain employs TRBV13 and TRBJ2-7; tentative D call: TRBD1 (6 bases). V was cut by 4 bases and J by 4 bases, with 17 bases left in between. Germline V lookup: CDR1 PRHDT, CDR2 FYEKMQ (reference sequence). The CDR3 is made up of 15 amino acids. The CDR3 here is CASSSSGDGAYEQYF. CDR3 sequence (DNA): TGTGCCAGCAGCTCCTCAGGGGACGGAGCTTACGAGCAGTACTTC.

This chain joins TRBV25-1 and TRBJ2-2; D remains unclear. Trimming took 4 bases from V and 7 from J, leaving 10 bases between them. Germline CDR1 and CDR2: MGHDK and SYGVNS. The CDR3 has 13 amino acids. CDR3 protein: CASSAPPNGELFF. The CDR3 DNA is TGTGCCAGCAGTGCCCCCCCGAACGGGGAGCTGTTTTTT.

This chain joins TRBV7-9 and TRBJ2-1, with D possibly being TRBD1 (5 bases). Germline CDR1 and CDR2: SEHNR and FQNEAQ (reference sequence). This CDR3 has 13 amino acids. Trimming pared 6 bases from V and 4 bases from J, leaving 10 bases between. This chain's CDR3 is CASRDNTYNEQFF. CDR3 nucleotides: TGTGCCAGCAGGGACAATACATACAATGAGCAGTTCTTC. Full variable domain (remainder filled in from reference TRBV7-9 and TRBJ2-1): DTGVSQNPRHKITKRGQNVTFRCDPISEHNRLYWYRQTLGQGPEFLTYFQNEAQLEKSRLLSDRFSAERPKGSFSTLEIQRTEQGDSAMYLCASRDNTYNEQFFGPGTRLTVL.

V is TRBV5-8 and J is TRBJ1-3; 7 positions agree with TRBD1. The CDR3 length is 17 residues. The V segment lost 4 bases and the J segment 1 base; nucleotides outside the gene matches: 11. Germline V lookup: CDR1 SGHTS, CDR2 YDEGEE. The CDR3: CASSTPQGRKSGNTIYF. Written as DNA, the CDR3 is TGTGCCAGCAGCACCCCACAGGGGCGAAAGTCTGGAAACACCATATATTTT.

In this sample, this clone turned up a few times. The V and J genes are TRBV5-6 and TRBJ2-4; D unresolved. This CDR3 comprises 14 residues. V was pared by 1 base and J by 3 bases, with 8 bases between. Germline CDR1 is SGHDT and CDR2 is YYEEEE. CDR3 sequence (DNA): TGTGCCAGCAGCTTGAAAGGTATCAAAAACATTCAGTACTTC. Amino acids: CASSLKGIKNIQYF. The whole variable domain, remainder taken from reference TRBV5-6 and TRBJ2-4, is DAGVTQSPTHLIKTRGQQVTLRCSPKSGHDTVSWYQQALGQGPQFIFQYYEEEERQRGNFPDRFSGHQFPNYSSELNVNALLLGDSALYLCASSLKGIKNIQYFGAGTRLSVL.

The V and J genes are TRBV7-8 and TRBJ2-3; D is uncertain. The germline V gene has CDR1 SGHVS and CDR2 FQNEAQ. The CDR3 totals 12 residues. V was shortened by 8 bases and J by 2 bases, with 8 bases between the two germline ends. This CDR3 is CASGETTDTQYF. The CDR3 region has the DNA TGTGCCAGCGGGGAAACCACAGATACGCAGTATTTT.

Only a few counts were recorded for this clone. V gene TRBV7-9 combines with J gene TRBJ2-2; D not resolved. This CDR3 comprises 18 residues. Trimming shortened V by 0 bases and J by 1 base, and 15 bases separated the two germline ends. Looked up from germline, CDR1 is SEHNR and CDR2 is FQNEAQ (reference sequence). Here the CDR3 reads CASSLAGQARRNTGELFF. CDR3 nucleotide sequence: TGTGCCAGCAGCTTAGCAGGCCAGGCCCGACGGAACACCGGGGAGCTGTTTTTT.

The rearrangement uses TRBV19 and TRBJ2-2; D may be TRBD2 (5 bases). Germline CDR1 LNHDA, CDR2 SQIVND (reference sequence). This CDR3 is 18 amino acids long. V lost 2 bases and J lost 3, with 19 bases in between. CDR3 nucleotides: TGTGCCAGTAGTATACCCTACACTAGGAATCCTTACACCGGGGAGCTGTTTTTT. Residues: CASSIPYTRNPYTGELFF.

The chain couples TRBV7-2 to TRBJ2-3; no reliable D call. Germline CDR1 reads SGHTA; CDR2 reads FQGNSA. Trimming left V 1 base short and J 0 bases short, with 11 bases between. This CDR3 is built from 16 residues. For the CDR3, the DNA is TGTGCCAGCAGCTTAGAGGGCCTCTGGAGCACAGATACGCAGTATTTT. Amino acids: CASSLEGLWSTDTQYF. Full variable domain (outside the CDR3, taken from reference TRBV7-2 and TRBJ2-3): GAGVSQSPSNKVTEKGKDVELRCDPISGHTALYWYRQSLGQGLEFLIYFQGNSAPDKSGLPSDRFSAERTGGSVSTLTIQRTQQEDSAVYLCASSLEGLWSTDTQYFGPGTRLTVL.

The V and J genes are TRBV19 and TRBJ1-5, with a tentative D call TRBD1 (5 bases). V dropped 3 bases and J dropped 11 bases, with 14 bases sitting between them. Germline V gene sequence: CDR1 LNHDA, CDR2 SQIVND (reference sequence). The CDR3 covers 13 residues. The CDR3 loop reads CASSMGVDRSQHF. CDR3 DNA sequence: TGTGCCAGTAGTATGGGGGTAGATAGGTCCCAGCATTTT.

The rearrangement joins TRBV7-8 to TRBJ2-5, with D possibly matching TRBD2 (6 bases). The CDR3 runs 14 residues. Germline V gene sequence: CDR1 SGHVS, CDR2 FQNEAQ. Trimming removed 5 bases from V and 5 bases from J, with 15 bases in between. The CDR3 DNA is TGTGCCAGCAGCCGACTGACTAGAGCGGAGACCCAGTACTTC. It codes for CASSRLTRAETQYF.

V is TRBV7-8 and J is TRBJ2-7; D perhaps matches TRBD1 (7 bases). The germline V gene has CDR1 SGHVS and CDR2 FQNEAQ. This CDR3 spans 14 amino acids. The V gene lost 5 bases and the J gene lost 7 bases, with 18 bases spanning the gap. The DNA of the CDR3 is TGTGCCAGCAGCCTACTAGGGGGGACAGTTGAGCAGTACTTC. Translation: CASSLLGGTVEQYF.

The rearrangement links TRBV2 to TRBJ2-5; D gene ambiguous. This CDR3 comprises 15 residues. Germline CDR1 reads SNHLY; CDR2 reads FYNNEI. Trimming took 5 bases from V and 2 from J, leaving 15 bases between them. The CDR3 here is CASSRQTSIQETQYF. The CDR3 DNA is TGTGCCAGCAGTCGTCAGACAAGTATACAAGAGACCCAGTACTTC.

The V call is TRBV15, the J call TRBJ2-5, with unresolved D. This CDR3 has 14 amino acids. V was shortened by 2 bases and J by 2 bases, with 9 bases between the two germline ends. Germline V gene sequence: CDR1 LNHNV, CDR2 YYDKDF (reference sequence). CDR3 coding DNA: TGTGCCACCAGCAGACCTGGCGGTCAAGAGACCCAGTACTTC. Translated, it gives CATSRPGGQETQYF.

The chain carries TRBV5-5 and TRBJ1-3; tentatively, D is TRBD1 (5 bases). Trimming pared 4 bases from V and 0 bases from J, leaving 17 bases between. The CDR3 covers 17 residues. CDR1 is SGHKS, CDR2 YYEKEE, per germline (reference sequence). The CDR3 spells CASSPDSFPFSGNTIYF. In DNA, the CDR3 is TGTGCCAGCAGCCCCGACAGCTTTCCCTTCTCTGGAAACACCATATATTTT.

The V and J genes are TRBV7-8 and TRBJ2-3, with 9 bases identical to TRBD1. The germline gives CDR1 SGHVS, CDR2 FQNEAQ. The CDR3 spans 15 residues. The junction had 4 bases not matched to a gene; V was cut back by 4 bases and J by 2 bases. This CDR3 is CASSSGTGITDTQYF. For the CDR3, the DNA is TGTGCCAGCAGCTCCGGGACAGGGATCACAGATACGCAGTATTTT.

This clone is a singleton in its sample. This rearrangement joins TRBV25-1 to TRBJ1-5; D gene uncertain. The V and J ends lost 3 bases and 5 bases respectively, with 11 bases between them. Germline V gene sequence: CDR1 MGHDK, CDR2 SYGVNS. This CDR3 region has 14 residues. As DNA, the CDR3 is TGTGCCAGCAGTGACTGGGGAGAGGATCAGCCCCAGCATTTT. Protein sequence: CASSDWGEDQPQHF.

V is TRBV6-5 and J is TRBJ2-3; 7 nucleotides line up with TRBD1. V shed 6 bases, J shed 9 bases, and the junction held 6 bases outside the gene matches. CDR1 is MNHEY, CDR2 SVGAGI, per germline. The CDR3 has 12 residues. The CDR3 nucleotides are TGTGCCAGCAGCCCCGACAGGGAAACGCAGTATTTT. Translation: CASSPDRETQYF.

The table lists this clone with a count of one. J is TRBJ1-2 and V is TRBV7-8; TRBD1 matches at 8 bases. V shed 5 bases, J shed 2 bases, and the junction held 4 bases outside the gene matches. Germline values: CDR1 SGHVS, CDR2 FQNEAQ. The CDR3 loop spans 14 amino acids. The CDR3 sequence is CASSKGQANYGYTF. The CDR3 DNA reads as TGTGCCAGCAGCAAGGGACAGGCGAACTATGGCTACACCTTC.

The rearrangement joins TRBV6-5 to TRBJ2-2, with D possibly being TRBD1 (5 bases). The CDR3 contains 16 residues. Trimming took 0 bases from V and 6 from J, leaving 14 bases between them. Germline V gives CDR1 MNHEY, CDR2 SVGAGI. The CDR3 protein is CASSYSPNRFSGELFF. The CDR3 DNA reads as TGTGCCAGCAGTTACTCCCCAAACAGGTTTTCCGGGGAGCTGTTTTTT.